This T cell receptor beta chain originates from a study of blood T cells in healthy people across ages. Overall study results and limits: PBMCs went unsorted, and a conclusive naive versus antigen-experienced comparison was therefore prevented. Per million T cells, the diversity of TCR beta decreased roughly linearly as age advanced.

A word on this clonotype: Its antigen is undetermined.

The authors ran a second PCR of roughly 6 to 12 cycles using a sample-barcoded 5' primer and a J-beta primer mix. Each cDNA molecule received a tag from a template-switch adaptor that had 12 random nucleotides. TCRdb recomputed calls from the 5' RACE reads with MiXCR, one row per CDR3 protein. The sample holds around 580,000 distinct CDR3 sequences, around 48% seen once. The CDR3 contains 14 residues. V shed 6 bases and J shed 5 bases, with 17 bases lying between them. Sequencing was performed on blood. The V call is TRBV12-3 or TRBV12-4, the J call TRBJ2-7; maybe TRBD1 (6 bases). The receptor was derived from a man at least 80 years old in good health. The CDR3 protein is CASSNSQGLHEQYF. In nucleotides, the CDR3 is TGTGCCAGCAGCAACTCACAGGGTCTCCACGAGCAGTACTTC.